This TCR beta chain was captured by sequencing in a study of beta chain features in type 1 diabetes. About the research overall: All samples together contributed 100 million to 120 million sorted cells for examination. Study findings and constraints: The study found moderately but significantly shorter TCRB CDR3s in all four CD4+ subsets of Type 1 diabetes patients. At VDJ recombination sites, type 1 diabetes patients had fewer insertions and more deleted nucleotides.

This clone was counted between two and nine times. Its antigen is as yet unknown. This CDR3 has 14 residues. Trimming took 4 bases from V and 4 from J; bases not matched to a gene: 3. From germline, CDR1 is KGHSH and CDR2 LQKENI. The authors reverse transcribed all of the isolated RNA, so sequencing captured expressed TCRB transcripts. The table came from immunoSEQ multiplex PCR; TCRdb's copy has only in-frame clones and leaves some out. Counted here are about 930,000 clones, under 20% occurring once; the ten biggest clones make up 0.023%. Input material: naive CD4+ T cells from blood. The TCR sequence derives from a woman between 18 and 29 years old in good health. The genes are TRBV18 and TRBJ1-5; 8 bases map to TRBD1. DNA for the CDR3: TGTGCCAGCTCACGACAGGGGAGGAATCAGCCCCAGCATTTT. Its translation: CASSRQGRNQPQHF.